The 30 T cell receptor beta chains listed next were all sequenced from one sample in a study of CD8+ T cells in alopecia areata. RNA extraction and reverse transcription yielded cDNA as sequencing template. Libraries were prepared by immunoSEQ multiplex PCR; TCRdb keeps only in-frame clonotypes and omits some of them. The sample shows about 97,000 clones, 41% of them seen only once. Material: CD4+ T cells sorted from blood. All receptors come from a human donor with alopecia areata.

Comment on this clone: This CDR3 is also generated by other DNA sequences in the sample. This chain connects TRBV28 to TRBJ2-5; TRBD2 is a possible D gene (6 bases). CDR1 and CDR2 from the germline V gene are MDHEN and SYDVKM. The length of the CDR3 is 14 residues. Trimming removed 2 bases from V and 1 base from J, with 8 bases in between. The CDR3 is CASSLGGAQETQYF. CDR3 in DNA: TGTGCCAGCAGTTTAGGAGGGGCCCAAGAGACCCAGTACTTC.

This sequence joins TRBV27 and TRBJ1-4, with a weak D call TRBD1 (6 bases). Trimming removed 6 bases at V and 7 bases at J, with 15 bases between. The CDR3 consists of 14 residues. Germline CDR1 MNHEY, CDR2 SMNVEV (reference sequence). This CDR3 reads CASRGGTWGEKLFF. The CDR3 nucleotides read TGTGCCAGCAGAGGAGGGACATGGGGTGAAAAACTGTTTTTT.

This clone appeared a few times. The sample holds other DNA sequences that translate to the same CDR3. V and J are TRBV30 and TRBJ2-1; the D gene could be TRBD1 or TRBD2 (7 bases each). The CDR3 is 13 residues long. The V end lost 5 bases, the J end lost 7 bases, and 15 bases lay between the germline ends. The germline CDR1 and CDR2 sequences are GTSNPN and SVGIG (reference sequence). CDR3 bases: TGTGCCTGGTCAGGGGGGGAGGTGAATGAGCAGTTCTTC. This translates into CAWSGGEVNEQFF. The full variable domain, rest sourced from reference TRBV30 and TRBJ2-1, is SQTIHQWPATLVQPVGSPLSLECTVEGTSNPNLYWYRQAAGRGLQLLFYSVGIGQISSEVPQNLSASRPQDRQFILSSKKLLLSDSGFYLCAWSGGEVNEQFFGPGTRLTVL.

This clone was seen a handful of times. The chain links TRBV29-1 to TRBJ2-1; TRBD1 agrees at 8 bases. This CDR3 has 14 residues. Germline V gene data show CDR1 as SQVTM and CDR2 as ANQGSEA. Germline trimming cut 7 bases from V and 3 bases from J; bases unmatched to any gene: 8. The CDR3 sequence: CSAEGTGNYNEQFF. The CDR3 DNA is TGCAGCGCAGAAGGGACAGGCAACTACAATGAGCAGTTCTTC.

This chain links TRBV30 with TRBJ1-1; the D is unclear. The V end was cut by 4 bases, the J end by 1 base, with 7 bases between. The length of the CDR3 is 12 residues. CDR1 GTSNPN and CDR2 SVGIG come from the germline V gene (reference sequence). Written as DNA, the CDR3 is TGTGCCTGGAATCCGGGGAACACTGAAGCTTTCTTT. It encodes CAWNPGNTEAFF.

Here the CDR3 reads CASSSGTQQYF. The CDR3 DNA is TGTGCCAGCAGTTCCGGGACACAGCAGTACTTC. The V gene is TRBV6-5, the J gene TRBJ2-7; a possible D gene is TRBD1 (6 bases). CDR1 MNHEY and CDR2 SVGAGI come from the germline V gene. The CDR3 covers 11 residues. Trimming took off 4 bases at V and 8 bases at J, with 9 bases between the two ends.

This clone was detected a few times. The chain has TRBV5-1 and TRBJ2-7; the D gene is possibly TRBD1 (5 bases). Germline values: CDR1 SGHRS, CDR2 YFSETQ. V dropped 1 base and J dropped 0 bases, with 14 bases sitting between them. The length of the CDR3 is 16 residues. The CDR3 loop is CASSLQGSPFSYEQYF. Written as DNA, the CDR3 is TGCGCCAGCAGCTTGCAGGGTTCGCCGTTCTCCTACGAGCAGTACTTC.

This clone occurred a few times. V and J are TRBV7-2 and TRBJ2-3; unclear D gene. This CDR3 contains 14 residues. The V end was cut by 5 bases, the J end by 3 bases, with 12 bases between. Germline V CDR1 and CDR2: SGHTA, FQGNSA. The CDR3 here is CASSPDTATDTQYF. The CDR3 DNA sequence: TGTGCCAGCAGCCCAGACACAGCTACAGATACGCAGTATTTT.

This rearrangement joins TRBV29-1 to TRBJ2-7; D remains ambiguous. Germline CDR1 reads SQVTM; CDR2 reads ANQGSEA. CDR3 length: 12 amino acids. Trimming pared 4 bases from V and 0 bases from J, leaving 7 bases between. The CDR3, as DNA: TGCAGCGTTGTCAGCCCCTCCTACGAGCAGTACTTC. Protein: CSVVSPSYEQYF.

The chain combines TRBV29-1 with TRBJ1-5; D unclear. The CDR3 sequence is 12 residues long. V was pared by 4 bases and J by 5 bases, with 9 bases between. Germline values: CDR1 SQVTM, CDR2 ANQGSEA. For the CDR3, the DNA is TGCAGCGTTGGGGGAGGCGATCAGCCCCAGCATTTT. This gives the protein CSVGGGDQPQHF.

The chain carries TRBV10-3 and TRBJ1-5; D not resolved. The V end lost 2 bases, the J end lost 3 bases, and 2 bases lay between the germline ends. Germline CDR1 reads ENHRY; CDR2 reads SYGVKD. This CDR3 has 12 residues. DNA of the CDR3: TGTGCCATCAGTGAGACCAATCAGCCCCAGCATTTT. This gives the protein CAISETNQPQHF.

This clone was seen more than once but under ten times. This sample includes further DNA sequences coding for the same CDR3. The chain carries TRBV7-2 and TRBJ2-5, with 9 bases identical to TRBD1. The CDR3 runs 13 residues. Trimming at V came to 4 bases and at J to 4 bases, leaving 1 base not matched to a gene. Germline V gene data show CDR1 as SGHTA and CDR2 as FQGNSA. The CDR3: CASSSDRGETQYF. Here the CDR3 DNA reads TGTGCCAGCAGCTCGGACAGGGGAGAGACCCAGTACTTC. Together with reference TRBV7-2 and TRBJ2-5, the CDR3 gives the full variable domain: GAGVSQSPSNKVTEKGKDVELRCDPISGHTALYWYRQSLGQGLEFLIYFQGNSAPDKSGLPSDRFSAERTGGSVSTLTIQRTQQEDSAVYLCASSSDRGETQYFGPGTRLLVL.

The chain has TRBV6-1 and TRBJ1-1, with 8 bases matching TRBD1. CDR3 length equals 14 residues. Germline CDR1 is MNHNS and CDR2 is SASEGT. V shed 8 bases and J 8 bases; nucleotides not matched to a gene: 13. CDR3: CASGRDRSTSEAFF. The CDR3 DNA is TGTGCCAGCGGACGGGACAGGTCCACGTCAGAAGCTTTCTTT.

The J gene is TRBJ2-6, the V gene TRBV25-1; D is ambiguous. The V end was cut by 5 bases, the J end by 4 bases, with 9 bases between. Germline CDR1 MGHDK, CDR2 SYGVNS. CDR3 length equals 14 residues. The CDR3 coding sequence is TGTGCCAGCAGTCGCCAATCCGGGGCCAACGTCCTGACTTTC. This sequence encodes CASSRQSGANVLTF.

This clone was observed a handful of times. The chain employs TRBV9 and TRBJ2-7; the D gene is possibly TRBD1 (7 bases). The V gene lost 2 bases and the J gene lost 3 bases, with 12 bases spanning the gap. Germline assignment: CDR1 SGDLS and CDR2 YYNGEE. The CDR3 runs to 14 residues. The CDR3 DNA follows: TGTGCCAGCAGCGTGGGGACAGCGGGCTACGAGCAGTACTTC. Residues: CASSVGTAGYEQYF. Using reference TRBV9 and TRBJ2-7 for the parts outside the CDR3, the full variable domain is DSGVTQTPKHLITATGQRVTLRCSPRSGDLSVYWYQQSLDQGLQFLIQYYNGEERAKGNILERFSAQQFPDLHSELNLSSLELGDSALYFCASSVGTAGYEQYFGPGTRLTVT.

The chain is built from TRBV11-1 and TRBJ2-7, with 10 nucleotides matching TRBD2. The ends lost 5 bases at V and 3 bases at J; junction bases unmatched: 10. The germline CDR1 and CDR2 sequences are SGHAT and FQDESV (reference sequence). The CDR3 loop spans 16 amino acids. The CDR3 bases are TGTGCCAGCAGCGCGAGAGGACTAGCGGAGAACTACGAGCAGTACTTC. Translation gives CASSARGLAENYEQYF.

Written as DNA, the CDR3 is TGTGCCAGCAGCGTAGTGATTGACAGGGCCCTCGGCTACACCTTC. It translates to CASSVVIDRALGYTF. V gene TRBV9 combines with J gene TRBJ1-2; 7 bases align to TRBD1. J lost 8 bases, V lost 0 bases, and 10 bases had no gene match. The CDR3 is made up of 15 amino acids. Germline CDR1 SGDLS, CDR2 YYNGEE. The full variable domain, in which reference TRBV9 and TRBJ1-2 provide the parts outside the CDR3, is DSGVTQTPKHLITATGQRVTLRCSPRSGDLSVYWYQQSLDQGLQFLIQYYNGEERAKGNILERFSAQQFPDLHSELNLSSLELGDSALYFCASSVVIDRALGYTFGSGTRLTVV.

DNA of the CDR3: TGTGCCAGCAGGACCGGGACAGGGGTCACCGGGGAGCTGTTTTTT. This gives the protein CASRTGTGVTGELFF. This rearrangement joins TRBV5-4 to TRBJ2-2, with 10 nucleotides matching TRBD1. V shed 5 bases, J shed 4 bases, and the junction held 5 bases outside the gene matches. The germline V gene has CDR1 SGHNT and CDR2 YYREEE (reference sequence). This CDR3 contains 15 residues.

V and J are TRBV7-2 and TRBJ2-5, with 9 bases fitting TRBD1. TRBJ2-7 explains the end of the DNA better; the J call may be wrong. The germline gives CDR1 SGHTA, CDR2 FQGNSA. This CDR3 has 15 residues. The CDR3 region is CASRRSGTGTYEQYF. The CDR3 nucleotides are TGTGCCAGCAGAAGGTCCGGGACAGGGACCTACGAGCAGTACTTC.

This sequence joins TRBV27 and TRBJ1-2; TRBD1 might be the D (5 bases). The V gene's germline CDR1 is MNHEY and CDR2 SMNVEV (reference sequence). Trimming stripped 5 bases from V and 3 bases from J, with 10 bases between. CDR3 length: 13 amino acids. CDR3 protein: CASSERGHYGYTF. The CDR3 DNA sequence: TGTGCCAGCAGTGAAAGGGGCCACTATGGCTACACCTTC.

The chain joins TRBV5-1 to TRBJ2-3, with D hard to call. CDR1 SGHRS and CDR2 YFSETQ come from the germline V gene. Trimming pared 2 bases from V and 0 bases from J, leaving 10 bases between. CDR3 length: 15 amino acids. In DNA form, the CDR3 reads TGCGCCAGCAGCTTACGGATTACTAGCACAGATACGCAGTATTTT. This sequence encodes CASSLRITSTDTQYF.

The CDR3 nucleotides read TGCAGCGCCGCCGGGACTCGGGGGTTGTTGGGCCAGTACTTC. This translates into CSAAGTRGLLGQYF. The V and J genes are TRBV29-1 and TRBJ2-5; a weak D match, TRBD2 (6 bases). CDR3 size: 14 residues. V lost 7 bases to trimming and J lost 10 bases, with 25 bases between them. Germline CDR1 reads SQVTM; CDR2 reads ANQGSEA.

This chain links TRBV7-2 with TRBJ2-5, with 8 bases lining up with TRBD1. Unmatched junction bases numbered 11, after V lost 7 bases and J lost 1 base. CDR3 length equals 16 residues. Per the germline V gene, CDR1 is SGHTA and CDR2 is FQGNSA. DNA of the CDR3: TGTGCCAGCACCATTGGCGGGACAGGAGTCCAAGAGACCCAGTACTTC. Its protein product is CASTIGGTGVQETQYF.

Only a few counts were recorded for this clone. The chain combines TRBV14 with TRBJ2-7; D is uncertain. Deletions cut 4 bases from V and 2 bases from J, with 9 bases between. Germline CDR1 is SGHDN and CDR2 is FVKESK. There are 13 residues in the CDR3. In nucleotides, the CDR3 is TGTGCCAGCAGCCGGTTTGGAGCCTACGAGCAGTACTTC. This codes for CASSRFGAYEQYF.

J is TRBJ2-3 and V is TRBV7-2; D is perhaps TRBD2 (7 bases). The CDR3 extends over 15 amino acids. Trimming removed 6 bases at V and 4 bases at J, with 17 bases between. The V gene's germline CDR1 is SGHTA and CDR2 FQGNSA. CDR3 bases: TGTGCCAGCAGGCTGAAGGGGGGGATCGCAGATACGCAGTATTTT. This codes for CASRLKGGIADTQYF.

A few counts support this clone. This chain links TRBV19 with TRBJ2-5, with D unresolved. This CDR3 is 12 amino acids long. From germline, CDR1 is LNHDA and CDR2 SQIVND (reference sequence). V was pared by 9 bases and J by 1 base, with 9 bases between. Here the CDR3 reads CASRATQETQYF. The CDR3 DNA follows: TGTGCCAGCCGCGCTACCCAAGAGACCCAGTACTTC.

This clone showed up many times. This chain joins TRBV29-1 and TRBJ2-5; a possible D gene is TRBD1 (6 bases). The V end was cut by 1 base, the J end by 5 bases, with 14 bases between. CDR3 length: 14 amino acids. Germline assignment: CDR1 SQVTM and CDR2 ANQGSEA. In DNA form, the CDR3 reads TGCAGCGTTGAAGCCCCGAGGGGGTGGGAGACCCAGTACTTC. The encoded protein is CSVEAPRGWETQYF.

This clone has only a few counts. The junction and the germline gene differ at one end; a read error may be behind it. The chain uses TRBV5-1 and TRBJ2-7; no clear D. In germline, CDR1 is SGHRS, CDR2 YFSETQ. The CDR3 extends over 13 amino acids. The CDR3 DNA is TGCGCCAGCAGCTTGGCCGGCAGATCAGGCTTGCACTTC. This translates into CASSLAGRSGLHF.

This chain joins TRBV27 and TRBJ1-1; D is perhaps TRBD1 (6 bases). CDR1 is MNHEY and CDR2 is SMNVEV in the germline V gene (reference sequence). The CDR3 has 18 residues. V lost 0 bases to trimming and J lost 0 bases, with 17 bases between them. CDR3 nucleotide sequence: TGTGCCAGCAGTTTATCTAGGGCCCGAGCAGGGGTGAACACTGAAGCTTTCTTT. Its protein product is CASSLSRARAGVNTEAFF.

In DNA, the CDR3 is TGTGCCAGCAGATCTGAGTTGGGACGGACCGGGGAGCTGTTTTTT. Translation: CASRSELGRTGELFF. The chain employs TRBV11-1 and TRBJ2-2; D could derive from TRBD1 or TRBD2 (5 bases each). Germline V CDR1 and CDR2: SGHAT, FQDESV (reference sequence). The CDR3 has 15 amino acids. Deletions cut 6 bases from V and 5 bases from J, with 16 bases between.